The T cell receptor (beta chain) described here comes from a study of shared clonotypes between healthy human individuals. Study background: A donor's plate count was three for CD4 naive and three for CD4 memory; CD8 naive had two and CD8 memory one.

It was CD45RO-negative cells, positively selected for CCR7, that made up naive CD8 cells, with terminally differentiated effector memory CD45RA+ cells excluded. Study results and caveats: Clonotypes shared by all four sorted-subset donors had higher generation probabilities than non-shared clonotypes. Rarefaction analysis demonstrated incomplete sorted-subset sequencing notwithstanding large depth.

Remarks on this clone: Its antigen is undetermined.

Assay execution proceeded at the deep level. Libraries were prepared by immunoSEQ multiplex PCR; TCRdb keeps only in-frame clonotypes and omits some of them. Of approximately 600,000 clones listed, 95% are singletons. This sequence originates from a young woman in good health. The sequenced sample consisted of naive CD8+ T cells sorted from blood.

The CDR3 spells CASSHERVFDEQFF. Written as DNA, the CDR3 is TGTGCCAGCAGTCATGAGCGGGTGTTTGATGAGCAGTTCTTC. This chain links TRBV2 with TRBJ2-1, with D tentatively TRBD2 (6 bases). CDR3 length equals 14 residues. Per the germline V gene, CDR1 is SNHLY and CDR2 is FYNNEI. The V gene lost 5 bases and the J gene lost 8 bases, with 16 bases spanning the gap.